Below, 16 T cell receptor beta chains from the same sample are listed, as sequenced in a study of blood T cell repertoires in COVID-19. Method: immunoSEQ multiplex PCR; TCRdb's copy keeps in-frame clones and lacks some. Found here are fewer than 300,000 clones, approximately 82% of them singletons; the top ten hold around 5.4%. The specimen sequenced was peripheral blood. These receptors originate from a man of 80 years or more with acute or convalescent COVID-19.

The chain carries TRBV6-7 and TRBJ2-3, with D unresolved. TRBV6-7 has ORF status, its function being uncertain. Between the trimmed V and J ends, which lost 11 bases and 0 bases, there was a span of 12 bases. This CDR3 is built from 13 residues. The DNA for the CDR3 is TGTGCCCCGGAGACCATTAGCACAGATACGCAGTATTTT. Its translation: CAPETISTDTQYF.

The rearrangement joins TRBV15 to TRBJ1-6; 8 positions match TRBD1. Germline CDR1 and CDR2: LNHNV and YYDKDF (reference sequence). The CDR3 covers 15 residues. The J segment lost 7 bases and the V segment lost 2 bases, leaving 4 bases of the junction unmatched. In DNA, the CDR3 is TGTGCCACCAGCAGAACCCGGACAGGGAATTCACCCCTCCACTTT. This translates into CATSRTRTGNSPLHF. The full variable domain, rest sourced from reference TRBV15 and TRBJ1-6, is DAMVIQNPRYQVTQFGKPVTLSCSQTLNHNVMYWYQQKSSQAPKLLFHYYDKDFNNEADTPDNFQSRRPNTSFCFLDIRSPGLGDTAMYLCATSRTRTGNSPLHFGNGTRLTVT.

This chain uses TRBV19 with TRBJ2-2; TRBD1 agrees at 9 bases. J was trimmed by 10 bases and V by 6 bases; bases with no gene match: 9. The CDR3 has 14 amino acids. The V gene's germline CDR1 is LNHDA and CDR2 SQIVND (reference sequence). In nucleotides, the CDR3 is TGTGCCAGTAGCCGGGACAGGGTCGTCGAGGAGCTGTTTTTT. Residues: CASSRDRVVEELFF.

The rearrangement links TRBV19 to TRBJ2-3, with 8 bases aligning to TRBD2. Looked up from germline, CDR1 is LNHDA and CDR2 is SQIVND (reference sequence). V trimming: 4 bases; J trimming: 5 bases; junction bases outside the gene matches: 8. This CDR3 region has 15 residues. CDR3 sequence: CASSTLAGGRDTQYF. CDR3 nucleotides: TGTGCCAGTAGTACTCTGGCGGGGGGCCGAGATACGCAGTATTTT. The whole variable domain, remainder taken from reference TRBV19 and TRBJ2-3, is DGGITQSPKYLFRKEGQNVTLSCEQNLNHDAMYWYRQDPGQGLRLIYYSQIVNDFQKGDIAEGYSVSREKKESFPLTVTSAQKNPTAFYLCASSTLAGGRDTQYFGPGTRLTVL.

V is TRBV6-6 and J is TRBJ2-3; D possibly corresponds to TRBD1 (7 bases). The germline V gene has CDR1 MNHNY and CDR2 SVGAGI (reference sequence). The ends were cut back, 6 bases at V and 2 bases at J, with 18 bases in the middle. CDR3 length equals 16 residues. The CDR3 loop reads CASSRAGQTYTDTQYF. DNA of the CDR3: TGTGCCAGCAGCCGCGCGGGACAGACCTACACAGATACGCAGTATTTT.

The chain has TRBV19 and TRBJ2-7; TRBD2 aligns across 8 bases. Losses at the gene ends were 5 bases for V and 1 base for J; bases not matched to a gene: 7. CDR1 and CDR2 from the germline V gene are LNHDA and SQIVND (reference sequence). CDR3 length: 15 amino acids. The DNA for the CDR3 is TGTGCCAGTAGTGCCGGGAGCGGGGGATCCTACGAGCAGTACTTC. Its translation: CASSAGSGGSYEQYF.

The CDR3 region is CASSTRTAMNTEAFF. The CDR3 bases are TGTGCCAGCAGCACAAGGACAGCAATGAACACTGAAGCTTTCTTT. This chain links TRBV11-1 with TRBJ1-1, with D tentatively TRBD1 (6 bases). The CDR3 has 15 residues. Germline CDR1 reads SGHAT; CDR2 reads FQDESV (reference sequence). Trimming pared 5 bases from V and 0 bases from J, leaving 13 bases between. Looking up the rest from reference TRBV11-1 and TRBJ1-1 gives the full variable domain: EAEVAQSPRYKITEKSQAVAFWCDPISGHATLYWYRQILGQGPELLVQFQDESVVDDSQLPKDRFSAERLKGVDSTLKIQPAELGDSAMYLCASSTRTAMNTEAFFGQGTRLTVV.

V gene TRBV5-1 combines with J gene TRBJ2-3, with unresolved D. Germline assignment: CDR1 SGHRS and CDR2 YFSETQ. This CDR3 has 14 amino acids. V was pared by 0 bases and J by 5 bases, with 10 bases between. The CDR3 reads CASSLGGGKDTQYF. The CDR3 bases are TGCGCCAGCAGCTTGGGCGGCGGCAAAGATACGCAGTATTTT.

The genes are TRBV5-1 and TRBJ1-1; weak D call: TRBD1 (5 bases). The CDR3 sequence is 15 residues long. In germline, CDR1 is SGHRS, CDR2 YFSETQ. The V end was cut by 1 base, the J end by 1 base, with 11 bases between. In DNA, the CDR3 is TGCGCCAGCAGCTTGTATCAGGGATGGAACACTGAAGCTTTCTTT. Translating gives CASSLYQGWNTEAFF.

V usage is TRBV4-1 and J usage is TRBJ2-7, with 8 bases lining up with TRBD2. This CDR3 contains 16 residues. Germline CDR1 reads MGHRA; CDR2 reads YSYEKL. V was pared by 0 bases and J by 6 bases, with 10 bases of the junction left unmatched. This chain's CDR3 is CASSQEVRGGRSEQYF. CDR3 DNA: TGCGCCAGCAGCCAAGAGGTTCGCGGGGGGCGCTCCGAGCAGTACTTC.

The CDR3 region is CASSRQGYTEAFF. The CDR3 DNA reads as TGTGCCAGCTCCCGACAGGGTTACACTGAAGCTTTCTTT. The rearrangement uses TRBV18 and TRBJ1-1; 7 nucleotides match TRBD1. The CDR3 contains 13 residues. V lost 6 bases and J lost 3; bases outside the gene matches: 4. Germline lookup yields CDR1 KGHSH and CDR2 LQKENI.

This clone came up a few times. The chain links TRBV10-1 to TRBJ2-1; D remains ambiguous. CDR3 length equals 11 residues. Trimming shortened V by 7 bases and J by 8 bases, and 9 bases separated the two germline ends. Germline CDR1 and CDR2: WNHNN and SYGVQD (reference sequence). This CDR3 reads CASTPRDEQFF. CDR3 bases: TGCGCCAGCACCCCCCGGGATGAGCAGTTCTTC.

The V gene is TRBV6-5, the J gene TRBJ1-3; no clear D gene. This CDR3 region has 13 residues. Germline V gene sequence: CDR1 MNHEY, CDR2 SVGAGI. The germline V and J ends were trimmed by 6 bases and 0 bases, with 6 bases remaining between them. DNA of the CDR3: TGTGCCAGCAGGGCCAACTCTGGAAACACCATATATTTT. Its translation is CASRANSGNTIYF.

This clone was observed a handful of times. The CDR3 DNA sequence: TGTGCCAGCAGCGACAGATACACAGATACGCAGTATTTT. Protein sequence: CASSDRYTDTQYF. This chain uses TRBV3-1 (or the pseudogene TRBV3-2) with TRBJ2-3, with D possibly being TRBD1 (5 bases). This CDR3 has 13 residues. Per germline, CDR1 LGHDT and CDR2 YNNKEL (reference sequence). V was shortened by 5 bases and J by 2 bases, with 8 bases between the two germline ends.

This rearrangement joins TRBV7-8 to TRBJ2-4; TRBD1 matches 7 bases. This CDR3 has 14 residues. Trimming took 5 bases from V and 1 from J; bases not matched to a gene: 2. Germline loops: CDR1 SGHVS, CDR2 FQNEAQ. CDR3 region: CASSQGGAKNIQYF. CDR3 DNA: TGTGCCAGCAGCCAAGGGGGCGCCAAAAACATTCAGTACTTC. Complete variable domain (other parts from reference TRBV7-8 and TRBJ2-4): GAGVSQSPRYKVAKRGQDVALRCDPISGHVSLFWYQQALGQGPEFLTYFQNEAQLDKSGLPSDRFFAERPEGSVSTLKIQRTQQEDSAVYLCASSQGGAKNIQYFGAGTRLSVL.

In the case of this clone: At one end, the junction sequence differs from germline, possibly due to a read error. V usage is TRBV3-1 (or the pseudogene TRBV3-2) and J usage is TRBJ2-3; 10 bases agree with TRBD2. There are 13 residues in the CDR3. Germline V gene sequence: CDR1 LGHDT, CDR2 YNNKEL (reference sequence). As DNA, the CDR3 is TGTGCCAGCAGCCAAGACGAGCTAGCGGGAGTTCATTTT. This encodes CASSQDELAGVHF.